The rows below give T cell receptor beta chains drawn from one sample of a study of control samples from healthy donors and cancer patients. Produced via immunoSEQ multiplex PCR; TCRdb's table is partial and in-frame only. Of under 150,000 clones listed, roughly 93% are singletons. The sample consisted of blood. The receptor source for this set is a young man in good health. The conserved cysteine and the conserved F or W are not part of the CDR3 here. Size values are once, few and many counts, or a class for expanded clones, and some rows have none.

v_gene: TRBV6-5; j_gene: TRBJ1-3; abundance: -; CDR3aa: ASSNVPSGNTIY
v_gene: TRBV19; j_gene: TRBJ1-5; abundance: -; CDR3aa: ASSIDWELAGQPQH
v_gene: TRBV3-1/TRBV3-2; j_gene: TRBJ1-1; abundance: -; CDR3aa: ASSQGTARGINTEAF
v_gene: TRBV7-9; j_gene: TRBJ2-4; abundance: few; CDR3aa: ASSPGFADAKNIQY
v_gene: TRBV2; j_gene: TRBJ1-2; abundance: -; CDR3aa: ASRVGGNGYT
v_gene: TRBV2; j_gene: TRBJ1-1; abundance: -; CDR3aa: ASVPTVNTEAF
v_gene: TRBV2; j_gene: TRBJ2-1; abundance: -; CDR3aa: ASSGSRTNNEQF
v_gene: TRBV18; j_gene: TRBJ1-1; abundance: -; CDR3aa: ASSPTGGMNTEAF
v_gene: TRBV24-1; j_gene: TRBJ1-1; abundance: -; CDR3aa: ATPGTGDDTEAF
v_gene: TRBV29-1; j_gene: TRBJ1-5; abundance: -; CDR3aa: SVGQGTHQPQH
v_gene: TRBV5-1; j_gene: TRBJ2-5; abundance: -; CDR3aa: ASSLTSNWETQY
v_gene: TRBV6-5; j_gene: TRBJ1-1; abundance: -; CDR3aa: ASSLDRVRDTEAF
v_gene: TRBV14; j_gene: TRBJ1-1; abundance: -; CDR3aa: ASSLDRAMEAF
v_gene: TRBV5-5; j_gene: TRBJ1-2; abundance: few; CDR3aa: ASSLARVRTGVGYT
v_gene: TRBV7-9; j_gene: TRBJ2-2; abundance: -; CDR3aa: ASSLDSSSTGELF
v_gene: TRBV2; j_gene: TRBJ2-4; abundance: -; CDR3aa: ASSEAGGTKNIQY